These 19 T cell receptor beta chains share one sample of origin, sequenced in a study of OX40 agonist ivuxolimab in advanced cancers. The library was obtained by the immunoSEQ multiplex PCR assay. Entries here come from immuneACCESS through TCRdb and include only in-frame sequences with V and J called. Some clones fail to appear in such tables; in the studies checked, an unresolved V gene covers under half of the shortfall, and the cause of the remainder is unknown. This sample gives about 79,000 clones in total; less than 95% of them show up just once. Together, the top ten hold more than 9.5% of the sample. The sequences come from CD4+ or CD8+ T cells sorted from blood, collected in a trial of the OX40 agonist ivuxolimab. The receptors stem from an adult with an advanced solid tumor such as melanoma, head and neck, liver or kidney cancer.

This clone was seen once. This sequence joins TRBV19 and TRBJ2-7, with D tentatively TRBD2 (6 bases). With 6 bases removed from V and 0 bases from J, the gap between germline ends came to 15 bases. Germline CDR1 reads LNHDA; CDR2 reads SQIVND (reference sequence). This CDR3 is built from 15 residues. The CDR3 region is CASSAGTLASYEQYF. In DNA, the CDR3 is TGTGCCAGTAGCGCGGGGACGCTAGCCTCCTACGAGCAGTACTTC.

This chain connects TRBV4-1 to TRBJ2-3, with 7 nucleotides matching TRBD2. Germline trimming cut 1 base from V and 1 base from J; bases unmatched to any gene: 5. Per the germline V gene, CDR1 is MGHRA and CDR2 is YSYEKL. The CDR3 spans 16 residues. Here the CDR3 reads CASSQVWAGGTDTQYF. The DNA for the CDR3 is TGCGCCAGCAGCCAAGTATGGGCGGGGGGCACAGATACGCAGTATTTT.

The CDR3 sequence is CAISDTGLTQETQYF. CDR3 bases: TGTGCCATCAGTGACACAGGGCTAACGCAAGAGACCCAGTACTTC. V is TRBV10-3 and J is TRBJ2-5, with a tentative D call TRBD1 (6 bases). V lost 3 bases and J lost 2, with 13 bases in between. Germline V gives CDR1 ENHRY, CDR2 SYGVKD. This CDR3 is built from 15 residues.

The genes are TRBV7-9 and TRBJ2-1; D uncertain. Germline V gives CDR1 SEHNR, CDR2 FQNEAQ (reference sequence). With 5 bases removed from V and 6 bases from J, the gap between germline ends came to 14 bases. The CDR3 is 14 amino acids. The CDR3 bases are TGTGCCAGCAGCCGCAGCTATGGGGTCAATGAGCAGTTCTTC. It yields the protein CASSRSYGVNEQFF.

This clone was observed at least ten times. The chain is built from TRBV4-1 and TRBJ1-2; 7 bases agree with TRBD1. The CDR3 loop spans 14 amino acids. The V gene end was trimmed by 4 bases and the J gene end by 4 bases; junction bases not matched to a gene: 6. Germline CDR1 reads MGHRA; CDR2 reads YSYEKL. CDR3 amino acids: CASSPSGQTYGYTF. CDR3 nucleotide sequence: TGCGCCAGCAGCCCCTCGGGACAGACCTATGGCTACACCTTC.

The J gene is TRBJ2-5, the V gene TRBV6-5; 10 bases agree with TRBD1. The J segment lost 5 bases and the V segment lost 5 bases, leaving 8 bases of the junction unmatched. Per the germline V gene, CDR1 is MNHEY and CDR2 is SVGAGI. This CDR3 contains 15 residues. This chain's CDR3 is CASSPPGTGVETQYF. CDR3 DNA: TGTGCCAGCAGTCCGCCCGGGACAGGGGTGGAGACCCAGTACTTC.

The chain uses TRBV30 and TRBJ2-7; D not resolved. Germline assignment: CDR1 GTSNPN and CDR2 SVGIG (reference sequence). The CDR3 runs 11 residues. V was shortened by 4 bases and J by 0 bases, with 4 bases between the two germline ends. The CDR3 reads CAWTHSYEQYF. For the CDR3, the DNA is TGTGCCTGGACGCACTCCTACGAGCAGTACTTC.

The genes are TRBV6-6 and TRBJ2-4; a possible D gene is TRBD2 (7 bases). The CDR3 loop spans 13 amino acids. Germline V gene lookup returns CDR1 MNHNY and CDR2 SVGAGI (reference sequence). The CDR3: CASGGLAKNIQYF. The CDR3 DNA reads TGTGCGTCGGGGGGCCTAGCCAAAAACATTCAGTACTTC.

The chain recombines TRBV19 with TRBJ1-2; D is perhaps TRBD1 (6 bases). Between the trimmed V and J ends, which lost 0 bases and 0 bases, there was a span of 14 bases. The germline gives CDR1 LNHDA, CDR2 SQIVND (reference sequence). The CDR3 extends over 17 amino acids. The DNA of the CDR3 is TGTGCCAGTAGTATAGAATTGGGGACAACGGCTAACTATGGCTACACCTTC. Residues: CASSIELGTTANYGYTF.

The rearrangement uses TRBV30 and TRBJ1-2; 10 nucleotides match TRBD1. This CDR3 is 13 amino acids long. V dropped 1 base and J dropped 6; count of bases not matched to a gene: 2. CDR1 and CDR2 from the germline V gene are GTSNPN and SVGIG (reference sequence). The chain's CDR3 is CAWSEGTGDGYTF. The CDR3, as DNA: TGTGCCTGGAGTGAGGGGACAGGGGATGGCTACACCTTC. The variable domain in full, with the rest retrieved from reference TRBV30 and TRBJ1-2, is SQTIHQWPATLVQPVGSPLSLECTVEGTSNPNLYWYRQAAGRGLQLLFYSVGIGQISSEVPQNLSASRPQDRQFILSSKKLLLSDSGFYLCAWSEGTGDGYTFGSGTRLTVV.

There are a few counts of this clone. The rearrangement links TRBV11-2 to TRBJ2-5; D may be TRBD1 (5 bases). From germline, CDR1 is SGHAT and CDR2 FQNNGV. This CDR3 has 15 residues. Deletions cut 2 bases from V and 5 bases from J, with 15 bases between. The CDR3 DNA sequence: TGTGCCAGCAGCTTATTCACTCAGGGTCTGGAGACCCAGTACTTC. Protein: CASSLFTQGLETQYF.

V usage is TRBV9 and J usage is TRBJ2-7, with D perhaps TRBD2 (6 bases). Germline lookup yields CDR1 SGDLS and CDR2 YYNGEE. The ends were cut back, 4 bases at V and 0 bases at J, with 26 bases in the middle. This CDR3 contains 19 residues. The CDR3 nucleotides read TGTGCCAGCAGCCCCGAGGAAACCCCGTGGGACTTTCCCTCCTACGAGCAGTACTTC. Encoded protein: CASSPEETPWDFPSYEQYF.

This rearrangement joins TRBV10-3 to TRBJ1-1, with TRBD1 matching over 10 bases. The CDR3 runs 17 residues. J was trimmed by 5 bases and V by 7 bases; bases with no gene match: 16. Germline assignment: CDR1 ENHRY and CDR2 SYGVKD. The CDR3 is CAITIVPGQGRGTEAFF. The CDR3 DNA is TGTGCCATCACCATAGTCCCGGGACAGGGGAGGGGGACTGAAGCTTTCTTT.

This clone was counted a single time. The CDR3 nucleotides read TGTGCCAGCAGCCTCGAGCGGGGGAGCTCCTACGAGCAGTACTTC. It encodes CASSLERGSSYEQYF. The rearrangement uses TRBV4-2 and TRBJ2-7; 8 nucleotides line up with TRBD2. From germline, CDR1 is LGHNA and CDR2 YNFKEQ. The CDR3 loop spans 15 amino acids. Trimming at V came to 4 bases and at J to 0 bases, leaving 5 bases not matched to a gene.

The chain is built from TRBV6-5 and TRBJ1-3; no clear D gene. The CDR3 extends over 13 amino acids. Germline CDR1 reads MNHEY; CDR2 reads SVGAGI. Between the trimmed V and J ends, which lost 2 bases and 6 bases, there was a span of 8 bases. In DNA, the CDR3 is TGTGCCAGCAGTTACAGGGAGTCAAACACCATATATTTT. This gives the protein CASSYRESNTIYF.

This sequence joins TRBV4-1 and TRBJ1-5; weak D call: TRBD1 (6 bases). V lost 3 bases and J 5 bases, leaving 11 bases between the germline ends. This CDR3 region has 14 residues. Germline CDR1 and CDR2: MGHRA and YSYEKL. CDR3 protein: CASSHDRRDQPQHF. The CDR3 DNA reads TGCGCCAGCAGCCACGACAGGCGAGATCAGCCCCAGCATTTT.

V gene TRBV6-4 combines with J gene TRBJ2-1; D not resolved. The CDR3 spans 12 residues. CDR1 and CDR2 (germline): MRHNA, SNTAGT. V lost 8 bases to trimming and J lost 9 bases, with 14 bases between them. CDR3 DNA sequence: TGTGCCAGCGACCCGCCCCCAGCTGAGCAGTTCTTC. Residues: CASDPPPAEQFF.

The table lists this clone with a count of one. V gene TRBV4-3 combines with J gene TRBJ1-3; D is possibly TRBD1 (5 bases). Trimming pared 1 base from V and 4 bases from J, leaving 23 bases between. CDR3 length: 19 amino acids. From germline, CDR1 is LGHNA and CDR2 YSLEER. This chain's CDR3 is CASSQGTPGTTYLGNTIYF. CDR3 DNA sequence: TGCGCCAGCAGCCAAGGAACCCCCGGGACTACCTACCTCGGAAACACCATATATTTT.

The gene calls are TRBV21-1 and TRBJ2-7; whether TRBD1, the table's D call, matches the DNA was not checked. TRBV21-1 is annotated as a pseudogene. The CDR3 is 17 amino acids. In DNA, the CDR3 is TGTGCCAGCAGCCCACGGAGAGGTGCGGACAGGGAACACGAGCAGTACTTC. This gives the protein CASSPRRGADREHEQYF.